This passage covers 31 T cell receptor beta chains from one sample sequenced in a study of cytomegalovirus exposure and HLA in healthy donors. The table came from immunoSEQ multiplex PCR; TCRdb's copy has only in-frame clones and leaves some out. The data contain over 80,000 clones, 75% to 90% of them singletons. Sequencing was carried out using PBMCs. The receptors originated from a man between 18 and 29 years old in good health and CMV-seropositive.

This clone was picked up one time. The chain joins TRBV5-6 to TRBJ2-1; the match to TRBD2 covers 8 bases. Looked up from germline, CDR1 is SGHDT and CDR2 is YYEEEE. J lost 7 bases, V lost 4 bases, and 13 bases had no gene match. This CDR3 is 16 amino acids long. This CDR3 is CASSAFLSGTGNEQFF. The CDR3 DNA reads TGTGCCAGCAGCGCGTTCCTTAGCGGGACGGGGAATGAGCAGTTCTTC.

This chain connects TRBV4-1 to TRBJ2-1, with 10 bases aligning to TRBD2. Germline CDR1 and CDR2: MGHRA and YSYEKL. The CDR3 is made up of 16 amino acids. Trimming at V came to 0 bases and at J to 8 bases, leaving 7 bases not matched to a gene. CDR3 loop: CASSQEKREGQYEQFF. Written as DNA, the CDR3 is TGCGCCAGCAGCCAAGAAAAGCGGGAGGGCCAATATGAGCAGTTCTTC.

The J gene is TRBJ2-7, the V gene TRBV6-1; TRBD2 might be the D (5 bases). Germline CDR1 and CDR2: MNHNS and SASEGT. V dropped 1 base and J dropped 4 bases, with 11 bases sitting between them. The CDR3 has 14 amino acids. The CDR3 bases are TGTGCCAGCAGTGAAGGAGAGACTACATACGAGCAGTACGTC. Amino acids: CASSEGETTYEQYV.

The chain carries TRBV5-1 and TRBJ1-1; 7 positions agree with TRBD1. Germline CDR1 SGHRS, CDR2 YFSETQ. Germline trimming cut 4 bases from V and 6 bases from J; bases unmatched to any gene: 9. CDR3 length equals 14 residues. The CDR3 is CASSLDRPSAEAFF. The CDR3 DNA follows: TGCGCCAGCAGCCTGGACAGGCCAAGCGCTGAAGCTTTCTTT.

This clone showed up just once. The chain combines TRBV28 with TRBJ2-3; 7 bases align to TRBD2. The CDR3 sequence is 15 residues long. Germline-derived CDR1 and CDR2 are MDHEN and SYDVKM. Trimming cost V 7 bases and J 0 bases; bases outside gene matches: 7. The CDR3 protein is CASIMGGISTDTQYF. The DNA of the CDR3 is TGTGCCAGCATCATGGGGGGGATCAGCACAGATACGCAGTATTTT.

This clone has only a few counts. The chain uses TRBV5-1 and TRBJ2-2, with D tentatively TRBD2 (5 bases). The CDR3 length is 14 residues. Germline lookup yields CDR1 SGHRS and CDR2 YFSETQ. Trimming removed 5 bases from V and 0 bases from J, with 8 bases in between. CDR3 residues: CASRELANTGELFF. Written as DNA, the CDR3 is TGCGCCAGCAGAGAACTAGCGAACACCGGGGAGCTGTTTTTT.

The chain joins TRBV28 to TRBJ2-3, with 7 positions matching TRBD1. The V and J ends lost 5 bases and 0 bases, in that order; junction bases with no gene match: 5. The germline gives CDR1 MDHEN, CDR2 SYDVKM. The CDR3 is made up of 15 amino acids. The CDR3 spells CASSPGQRSTDTQYF. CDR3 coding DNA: TGTGCCAGCAGTCCGGGACAGAGGAGCACAGATACGCAGTATTTT. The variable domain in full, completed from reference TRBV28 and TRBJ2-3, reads DVKVTQSSRYLVKRTGEKVFLECVQDMDHENMFWYRQDPGLGLRLIYFSYDVKMKEKGDIPEGYSVSREKKERFSLILESASTNQTSMYLCASSPGQRSTDTQYFGPGTRLTVL.

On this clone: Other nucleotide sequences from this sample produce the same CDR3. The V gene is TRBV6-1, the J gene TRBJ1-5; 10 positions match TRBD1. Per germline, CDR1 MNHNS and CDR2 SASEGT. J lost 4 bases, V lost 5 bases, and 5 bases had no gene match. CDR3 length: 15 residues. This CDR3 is CASSSDRGLNQPQHF. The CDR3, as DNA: TGTGCCAGCAGTTCCGACAGGGGGCTAAATCAGCCCCAGCATTTT.

The CDR3 spells CASSAQLEGEQFF. For the CDR3, the DNA is TGTGCCAGCAGCGCCCAACTAGAGGGTGAGCAGTTCTTC. The chain recombines TRBV2 with TRBJ2-1; D might be TRBD2 (5 bases). V lost 6 bases and J 9 bases, leaving 15 bases between the germline ends. The CDR3 contains 13 residues. Germline CDR1 is SNHLY and CDR2 is FYNNEI.

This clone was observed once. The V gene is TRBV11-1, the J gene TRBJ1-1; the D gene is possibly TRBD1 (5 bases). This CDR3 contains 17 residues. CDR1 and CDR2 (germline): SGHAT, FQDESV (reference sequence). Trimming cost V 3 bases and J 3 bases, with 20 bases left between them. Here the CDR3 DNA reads TGTGCCAGCAGCTTGGTGCCGGCAGGGAGGGGTCACACTGAAGCTTTCTTT. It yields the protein CASSLVPAGRGHTEAFF.

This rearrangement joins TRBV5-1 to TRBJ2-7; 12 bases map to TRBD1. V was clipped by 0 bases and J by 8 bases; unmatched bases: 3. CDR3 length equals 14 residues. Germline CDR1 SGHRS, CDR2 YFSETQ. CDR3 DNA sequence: TGCGCCAGCAGCTTGGCCGGGACAGGGGGCAAGCAGTACGTC. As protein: CASSLAGTGGKQYV.

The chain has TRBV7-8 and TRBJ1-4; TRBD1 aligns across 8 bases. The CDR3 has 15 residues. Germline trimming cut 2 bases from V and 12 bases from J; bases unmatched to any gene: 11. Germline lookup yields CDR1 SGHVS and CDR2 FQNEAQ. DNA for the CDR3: TGTGCCAGCAGCTTAAGGACAGGGCTTTTGCTGGAACTGTTTTTT. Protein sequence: CASSLRTGLLLELFF.

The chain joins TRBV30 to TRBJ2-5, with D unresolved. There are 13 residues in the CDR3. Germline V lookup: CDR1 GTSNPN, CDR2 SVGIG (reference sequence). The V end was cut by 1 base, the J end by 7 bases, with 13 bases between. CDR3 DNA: TGTGCCTGGAGTGCCAACTACGATGGGACCCAGTACTTC. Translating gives CAWSANYDGTQYF.

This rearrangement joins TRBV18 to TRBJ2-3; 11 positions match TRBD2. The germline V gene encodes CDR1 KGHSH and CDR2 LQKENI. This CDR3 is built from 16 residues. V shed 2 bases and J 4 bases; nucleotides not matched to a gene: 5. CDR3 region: CASSPKTSGSADTQYF. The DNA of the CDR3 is TGTGCCAGCTCACCAAAAACTAGCGGGAGCGCAGATACGCAGTATTTT.

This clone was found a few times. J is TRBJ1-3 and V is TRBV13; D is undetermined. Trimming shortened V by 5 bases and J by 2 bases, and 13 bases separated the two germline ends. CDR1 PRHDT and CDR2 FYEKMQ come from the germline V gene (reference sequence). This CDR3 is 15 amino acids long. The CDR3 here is CASSAGLLTGNTIYF. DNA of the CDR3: TGTGCCAGCAGCGCGGGATTATTGACTGGAAACACCATATATTTT.

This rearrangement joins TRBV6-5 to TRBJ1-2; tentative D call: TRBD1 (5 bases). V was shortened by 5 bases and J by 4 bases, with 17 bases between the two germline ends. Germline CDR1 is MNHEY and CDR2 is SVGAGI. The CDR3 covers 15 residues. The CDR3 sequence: CASSRIPPGIYGYTF. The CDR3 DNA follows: TGTGCCAGCAGTCGCATCCCGCCAGGGATCTATGGCTACACCTTC.

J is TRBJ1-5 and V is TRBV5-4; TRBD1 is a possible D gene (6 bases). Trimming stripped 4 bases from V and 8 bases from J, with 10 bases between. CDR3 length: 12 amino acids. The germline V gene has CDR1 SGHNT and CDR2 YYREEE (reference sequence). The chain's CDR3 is CASSIQGEPQHF. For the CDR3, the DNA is TGTGCCAGCAGCATACAGGGCGAGCCCCAGCATTTT.

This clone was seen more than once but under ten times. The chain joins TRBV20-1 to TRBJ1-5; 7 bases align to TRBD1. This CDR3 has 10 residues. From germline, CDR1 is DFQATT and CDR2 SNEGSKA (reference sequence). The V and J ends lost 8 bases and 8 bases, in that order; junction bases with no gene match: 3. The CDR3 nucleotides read TGCAGTACAGGGGACAAGCCCCAGCATTTT. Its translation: CSTGDKPQHF.

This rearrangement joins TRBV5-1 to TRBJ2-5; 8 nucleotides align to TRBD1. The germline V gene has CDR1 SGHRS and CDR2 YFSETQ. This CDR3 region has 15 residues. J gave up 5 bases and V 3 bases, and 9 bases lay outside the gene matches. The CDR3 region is CASSYDLGDRETQYF. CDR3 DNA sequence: TGCGCCAGCAGCTACGACCTCGGGGACAGGGAGACCCAGTACTTC.

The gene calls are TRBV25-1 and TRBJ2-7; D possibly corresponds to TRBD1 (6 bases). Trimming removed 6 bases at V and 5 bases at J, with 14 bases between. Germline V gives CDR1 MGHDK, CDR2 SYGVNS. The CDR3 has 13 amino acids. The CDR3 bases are TGTGCCAGCAGAGTAACAGGGACCCACGAGCAGTACTTC. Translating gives CASRVTGTHEQYF.

The CDR3 reads CASSRTGYSGNTIYF. CDR3 DNA: TGTGCCAGCAGCCGTACAGGGTACTCTGGAAACACCATATATTTT. The gene calls are TRBV14 and TRBJ1-3, with D possibly matching TRBD1 (6 bases). V lost 4 bases and J 0 bases, leaving 10 bases between the germline ends. Germline V gene data show CDR1 as SGHDN and CDR2 as FVKESK. The CDR3 has 15 residues.

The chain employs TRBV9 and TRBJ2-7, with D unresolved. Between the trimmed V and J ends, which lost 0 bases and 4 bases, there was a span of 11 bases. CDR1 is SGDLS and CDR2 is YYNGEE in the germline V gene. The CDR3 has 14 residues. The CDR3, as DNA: TGTGCCAGCAGCGTAGGGGTCGGGTCTTACGAGCAGTACTTC. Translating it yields CASSVGVGSYEQYF.

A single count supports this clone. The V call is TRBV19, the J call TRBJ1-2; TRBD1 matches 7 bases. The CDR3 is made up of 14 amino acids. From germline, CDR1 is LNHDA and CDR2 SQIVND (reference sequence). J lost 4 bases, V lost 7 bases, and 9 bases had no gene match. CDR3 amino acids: CASTRQGSVYGYTF. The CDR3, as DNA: TGTGCCAGTACCAGACAGGGTTCAGTCTATGGCTACACCTTC.

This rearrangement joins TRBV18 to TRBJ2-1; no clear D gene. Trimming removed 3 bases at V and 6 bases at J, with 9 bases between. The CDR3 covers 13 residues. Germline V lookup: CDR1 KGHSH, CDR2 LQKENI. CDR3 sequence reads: CASSPGTSNEQFF. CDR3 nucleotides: TGTGCCAGCTCACCGGGCACATCCAATGAGCAGTTCTTC.

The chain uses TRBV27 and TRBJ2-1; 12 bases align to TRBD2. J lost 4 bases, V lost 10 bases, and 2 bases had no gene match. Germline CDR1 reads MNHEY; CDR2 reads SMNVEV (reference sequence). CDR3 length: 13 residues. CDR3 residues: CATGLAGYNEQFF. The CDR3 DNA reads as TGTGCCACAGGACTAGCGGGATACAATGAGCAGTTCTTC.

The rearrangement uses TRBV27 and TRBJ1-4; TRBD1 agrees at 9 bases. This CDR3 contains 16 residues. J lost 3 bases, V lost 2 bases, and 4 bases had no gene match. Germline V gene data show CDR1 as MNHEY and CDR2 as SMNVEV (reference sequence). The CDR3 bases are TGTGCCAGCAGTTTAGTACAGGGGGCTGCTAATGAAAAACTGTTTTTT. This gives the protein CASSLVQGAANEKLFF.

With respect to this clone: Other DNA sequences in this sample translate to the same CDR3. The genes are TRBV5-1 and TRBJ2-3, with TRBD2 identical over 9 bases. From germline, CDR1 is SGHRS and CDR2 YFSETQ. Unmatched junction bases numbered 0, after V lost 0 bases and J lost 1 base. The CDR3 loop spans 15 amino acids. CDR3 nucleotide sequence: TGCGCCAGCAGCTTGGGACTAGCGGGCACAGATACGCAGTATTTT. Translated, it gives CASSLGLAGTDTQYF.

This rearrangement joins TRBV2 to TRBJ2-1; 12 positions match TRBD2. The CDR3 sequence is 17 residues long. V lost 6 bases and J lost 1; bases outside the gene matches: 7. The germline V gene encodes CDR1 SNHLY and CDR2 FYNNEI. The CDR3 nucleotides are TGTGCCAGCAGGGGACTAGCGGGCCCTCTTTCCTACAATGAGCAGTTCTTC. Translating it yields CASRGLAGPLSYNEQFF.

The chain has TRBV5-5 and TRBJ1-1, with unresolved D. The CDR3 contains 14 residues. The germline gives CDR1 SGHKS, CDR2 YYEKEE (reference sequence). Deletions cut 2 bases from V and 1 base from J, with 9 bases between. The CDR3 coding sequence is TGTGCCAGCAGCTTTGCAGGTAGGAACACTGAAGCTTTCTTT. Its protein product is CASSFAGRNTEAFF.

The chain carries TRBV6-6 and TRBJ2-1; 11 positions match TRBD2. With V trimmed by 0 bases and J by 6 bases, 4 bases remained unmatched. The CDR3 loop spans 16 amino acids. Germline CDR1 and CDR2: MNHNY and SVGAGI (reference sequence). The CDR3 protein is CASSYSRTSGPNEQFF. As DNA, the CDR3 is TGTGCCAGCAGTTACTCCAGGACTAGCGGGCCCAATGAGCAGTTCTTC.

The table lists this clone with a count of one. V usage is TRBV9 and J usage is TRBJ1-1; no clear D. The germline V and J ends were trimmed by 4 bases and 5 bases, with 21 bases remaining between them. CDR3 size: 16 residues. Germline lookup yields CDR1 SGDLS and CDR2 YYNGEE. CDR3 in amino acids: CASSPHGDQSGTEAFF. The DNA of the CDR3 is TGTGCCAGCAGCCCACACGGAGACCAATCGGGGACTGAAGCTTTCTTT.